The 5 T cell receptor beta chains presented below share a single source sample, sequenced in a study of beta chain features in type 1 diabetes (dated by TCRdb to 2017 to 2018). Receptor libraries were prepared by the immunoSEQ multiplex PCR assay. The High Capacity cDNA Reverse Transcription Kit was used to reverse transcribe all of the isolated RNA, meaning that expressed TCRB transcripts were what got sequenced. Imported from immuneACCESS, the table was reduced by TCRdb to in-frame sequences with V and J called. These copies leave out some clones; in studies compared against another copy, an unresolved V gene accounts for under half, and the cause of the remainder is not known. This sample comprises fewer than 150,000 clones, 6.9% of them detected only once. The ten largest clones take up around 1.5% of the sample. Sequencing used central memory CD4+ T cells from blood. The receptors shown here come from a woman aged 25 to 39 in good health.

This clone turned up a few times. The chain combines TRBV6-4 with TRBJ1-5; D is perhaps TRBD1 (5 bases). The V end lost 3 bases, the J end lost 4 bases, and 7 bases lay between the germline ends. CDR1 and CDR2 from the germline V gene are MRHNA and SNTAGT. There are 13 residues in the CDR3. CDR3 nucleotides: TGTGCCAGCAGTGAACAGGATAATCAGCCCCAGCATTTT. Amino acid sequence: CASSEQDNQPQHF.

This clone showed up just a few times. The CDR3 DNA is TGTGCCAGCAGCTCCCGAAGTCCAACAGGGGCCTTCCCCTACGAGCAGTACTTC. The encoded protein is CASSSRSPTGAFPYEQYF. The rearrangement joins TRBV11-2 to TRBJ2-7; 7 nucleotides line up with TRBD1. Germline CDR1 reads SGHAT; CDR2 reads FQNNGV. This CDR3 contains 18 residues. V shed 4 bases, J shed 2 bases, and the junction held 17 bases outside the gene matches.

In regard to this clone: A junction end diverges from the germline sequence, so it may reflect a read error. The CDR3 DNA reads TGCGCCAGCAGCTTGGGGGACAGAAGAACTTACATTGAGCAGTTCTTC. It encodes CASSLGDRRTYIEQFF. The chain couples TRBV5-1 to TRBJ2-1, with 7 bases fitting TRBD1. Germline V lookup: CDR1 SGHRS, CDR2 YFSETQ. The CDR3 spans 16 residues.

There are a few counts of this clone. The chain recombines TRBV4-2 with TRBJ1-3; D call uncertain. V lost 4 bases and J 0 bases, leaving 7 bases between the germline ends. The CDR3 has 14 residues. Germline CDR1 LGHNA, CDR2 YNFKEQ. The CDR3 DNA is TGTGCCAGCAGCCTAGGAGGCTCTGGAAACACCATATATTTT. It specifies CASSLGGSGNTIYF.

The chain couples TRBV25-1 to TRBJ2-1, with 7 bases aligning to TRBD2. The CDR3 loop spans 15 amino acids. Germline values: CDR1 MGHDK, CDR2 SYGVNS. V shed 7 bases, J shed 5 bases, and the junction held 11 bases outside the gene matches. The CDR3 DNA reads as TGTGCCAGCACCCGTGGGGCGGGAGCTAACAATGAGCAGTTCTTC. This gives the protein CASTRGAGANNEQFF.